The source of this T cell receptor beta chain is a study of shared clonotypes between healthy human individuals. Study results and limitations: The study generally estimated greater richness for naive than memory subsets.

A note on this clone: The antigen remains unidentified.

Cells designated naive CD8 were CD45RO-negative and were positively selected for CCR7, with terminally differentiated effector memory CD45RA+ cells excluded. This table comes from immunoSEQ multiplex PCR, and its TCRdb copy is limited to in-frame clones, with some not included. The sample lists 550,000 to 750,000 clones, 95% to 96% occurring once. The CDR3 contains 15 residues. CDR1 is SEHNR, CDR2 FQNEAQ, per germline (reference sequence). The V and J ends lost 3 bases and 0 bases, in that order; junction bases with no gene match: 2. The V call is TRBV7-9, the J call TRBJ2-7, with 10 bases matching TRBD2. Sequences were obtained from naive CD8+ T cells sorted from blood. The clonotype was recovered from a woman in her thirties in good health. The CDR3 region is CASSFGLADSYEQYF. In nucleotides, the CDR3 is TGTGCCAGCAGCTTCGGACTAGCGGACTCCTACGAGCAGTACTTC.